This T cell receptor (beta chain) derives from a study of PD-1 blockade in classical Hodgkin lymphoma. Time point specified: cycle 4 day 1 (C4D1), after about 6 weeks of nivolumab. All trial patients relapsed after autologous stem cell transplantation. Sequencing was performed with immunoSEQ multiplex PCR; in TCRdb, only in-frame clones are kept and a portion is missing. The data contain under 80,000 clones, about 90% of them singletons. Germline V lookup: CDR1 MNHNY, CDR2 SVGAGI (reference sequence). The CDR3 extends over 13 amino acids. V lost 7 bases to trimming and J lost 2 bases, with 12 bases between them.

This TCR came from a human donor with classical Hodgkin lymphoma. V is TRBV6-6 and J is TRBJ2-7, with D hard to call. Material: peripheral blood mononuclear cells (PBMCs), obtained before the fourth cycle of nivolumab. CDR3: CASTPDGTYEQYF. The DNA of the CDR3 is TGTGCCAGCACCCCGGACGGAACCTACGAGCAGTACTTC.